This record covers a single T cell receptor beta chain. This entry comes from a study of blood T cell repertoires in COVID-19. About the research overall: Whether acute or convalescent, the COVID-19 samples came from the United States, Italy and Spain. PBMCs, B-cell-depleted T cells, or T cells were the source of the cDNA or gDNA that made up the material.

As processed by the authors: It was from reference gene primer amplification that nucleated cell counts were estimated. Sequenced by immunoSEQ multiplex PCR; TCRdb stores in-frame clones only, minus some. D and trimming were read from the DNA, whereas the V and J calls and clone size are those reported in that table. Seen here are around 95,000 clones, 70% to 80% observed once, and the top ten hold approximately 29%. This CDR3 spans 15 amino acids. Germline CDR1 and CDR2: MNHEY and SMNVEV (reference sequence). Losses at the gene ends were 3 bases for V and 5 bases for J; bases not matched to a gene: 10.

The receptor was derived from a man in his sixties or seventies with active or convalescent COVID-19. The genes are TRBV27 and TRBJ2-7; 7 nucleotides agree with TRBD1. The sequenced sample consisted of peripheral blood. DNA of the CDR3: TGTGCCAGCAGTTTTGTAGGGGGCGGCCTTCACGAGCAGTACTTC. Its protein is CASSFVGGGLHEQYF.